The 9 T cell receptor beta chains listed next were all sequenced from one sample in a study of cytotoxic CD8 clonotypes in ibrutinib-treated CLL. Clones were read by immunoSEQ multiplex PCR, and TCRdb kept only the in-frame ones, dropping some. The table includes 250,000 to 350,000 clones, approximately 76% detected once. Source: PBMCs, taken at disease progression, from a patient treated with ibrutinib. All receptors come from a human donor with chronic lymphocytic leukemia.

The chain links TRBV5-8 to TRBJ2-7, with 14 bases aligning to TRBD2. Germline assignment: CDR1 SGHTS and CDR2 YDEGEE. V lost 0 bases, J lost 5 bases, and 7 bases stayed unmatched. CDR3 length equals 17 residues. The CDR3 region has the DNA TGTGCCAGCAGCTTGGGGGCCGGGACTAGCGGGAGTAACGAGCAGTACTTC. This gives the protein CASSLGAGTSGSNEQYF.

The chain joins TRBV6-7 to TRBJ2-3, with a weak D call TRBD1 (7 bases). TRBV6-7 has ORF status, its function being uncertain. Trimming removed 6 bases from V and 0 bases from J, with 16 bases in between. The CDR3 runs to 16 residues. CDR3 protein: CASREGGQTSTDTQYF. The CDR3 DNA sequence: TGTGCCAGCAGGGAGGGGGGACAGACTAGCACAGATACGCAGTATTTT.

The sample holds a few counts of this clone. The CDR3 region is CASSLGYTGYPYEQYF. The CDR3 coding sequence is TGTGCCAGCAGCTTGGGGTACACAGGGTACCCCTACGAGCAGTACTTC. The V and J genes are TRBV5-6 and TRBJ2-7; maybe TRBD1 (6 bases). V was cut by 0 bases and J by 2 bases, with 15 bases left in between. CDR1 is SGHDT, CDR2 YYEEEE, per germline. This CDR3 has 16 residues.

This chain links TRBV4-3 with TRBJ2-2; no reliable D call. Germline CDR1 LGHNA, CDR2 YSLEER. The length of the CDR3 is 12 residues. V lost 3 bases, J lost 3 bases, and 2 bases lay in between. For the CDR3, the DNA is TGCGCCAGCAGCCAGTACACCGGGGAGCTGTTTTTT. Its protein product is CASSQYTGELFF.

V and J are TRBV27 and TRBJ2-7; no clear D gene. V was trimmed by 6 bases and J by 0 bases, leaving 6 bases between them. The CDR3 spans 12 residues. Germline CDR1 MNHEY, CDR2 SMNVEV (reference sequence). This chain's CDR3 is CASRSTSYEQYF. The DNA for the CDR3 is TGTGCCAGCAGGTCTACCTCCTACGAGCAGTACTTC.

This clone was counted a single time. The chain couples TRBV4-2 to TRBJ1-2; a possible D gene is TRBD1 (5 bases). Germline V gene lookup returns CDR1 LGHNA and CDR2 YNFKEQ. Trimming removed 1 base at V and 1 base at J, with 7 bases between. The length of the CDR3 is 14 residues. The CDR3 is CASSQVDSNYGYTF. The CDR3, as DNA: TGTGCCAGCAGCCAAGTAGACAGTAACTATGGCTACACCTTC.

This clone was seen more than once but under ten times. The chain has TRBV18 and TRBJ1-2, with 7 bases that match TRBD1. The CDR3 runs 14 residues. Losses at the gene ends were 2 bases for V and 4 bases for J; bases not matched to a gene: 4. Germline CDR1 is KGHSH and CDR2 is LQKENI. The CDR3 spells CASSPSTGFYGYTF. The CDR3 nucleotides are TGTGCCAGCTCACCATCGACAGGGTTCTATGGCTACACCTTC.

V usage is TRBV12-1 and J usage is TRBJ2-1; the table assigns TRBD2, which was not confirmed against the DNA. TRBV12-1 is deemed a pseudogene. The CDR3 has 17 amino acids. The CDR3 region has the DNA TGTGCCAGCAGCGCCCGATCACTAGCGGGGAGGCTCCCTGAGCAGTTCTTC. Amino acid sequence: CASSARSLAGRLPEQFF.

In its sample, this clone was seen a few times. V is TRBV27 and J is TRBJ1-5; 7 positions match TRBD1. Germline V gives CDR1 MNHEY, CDR2 SMNVEV (reference sequence). The V gene end was trimmed by 1 base and the J gene end by 2 bases; junction bases not matched to a gene: 5. CDR3 length equals 16 residues. In DNA, the CDR3 is TGTGCCAGCAGTTTATTCTACGACAGGGGCAATCAGCCCCAGCATTTT. It specifies CASSLFYDRGNQPQHF.